The T cell receptor (beta chain) described here comes from a study of blood T cell repertoires in COVID-19. Germline V gene sequence: CDR1 SGHDT, CDR2 YYEEEE. V lost 1 base and J 6 bases, leaving 10 bases between the germline ends. The CDR3 covers 14 residues. TCRdb's table, derived via immunoSEQ multiplex PCR, lists solely in-frame clones and lacks some. The top ten clones hold 1.4% of a sample with under 300,000 clones, approximately 80% of them seen once. This receptor was obtained from a middle-aged woman who had recovered from COVID-19. Sample: peripheral blood. The chain has TRBV5-6 and TRBJ1-4, with a tentative D call TRBD1 (5 bases). The CDR3 sequence is CASSLRGADEKLFF. The CDR3 DNA is TGTGCCAGCAGCTTGCGTGGGGCCGATGAAAAACTGTTTTTT.